This TCR beta chain emerged from a study of cytomegalovirus exposure and HLA in healthy donors. Germline lookup yields CDR1 SGHAT and CDR2 FQDESV (reference sequence). The CDR3 contains 15 residues. Trimming took 6 bases from V and 2 from J; bases not matched to a gene: 6. About this clone itself: The target antigen is unknown.

General study findings and limits: Rarity characterized most TCR sequences, yet some public TCRs appeared in many donors. The study designated some 180 TCR beta chains cytomegalovirus-associated.

Assay: immunoSEQ multiplex PCR; the TCRdb copy retains only in-frame clones and omits some. The data show under 200,000 clones, with under 90% seen just once and 4.2% held by the top ten. The donors formed part of the approximately 120-subject validation cohort, distinct from the roughly 660-subject first cohort. The receptor's source is a man aged 18 to 30 in good health and CMV-seropositive. The rearrangement uses TRBV11-1 and TRBJ2-7; TRBD2 matches at 11 bases. Sample: PBMCs. The CDR3 sequence: CASSRLAGGTYEQYF. The CDR3, as DNA: TGTGCCAGCAGTCGGCTAGCGGGAGGTACCTACGAGCAGTACTTC.